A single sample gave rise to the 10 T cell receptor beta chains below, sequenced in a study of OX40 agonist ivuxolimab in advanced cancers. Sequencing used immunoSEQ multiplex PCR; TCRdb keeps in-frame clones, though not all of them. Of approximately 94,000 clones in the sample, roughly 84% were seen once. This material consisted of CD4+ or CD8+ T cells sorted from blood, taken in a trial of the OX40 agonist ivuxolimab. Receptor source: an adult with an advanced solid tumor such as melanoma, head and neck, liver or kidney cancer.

In DNA, the CDR3 is TGTGCCAGCAGTCGCCCGTCCCCGGACTATGGCTACACCTTC. Its protein is CASSRPSPDYGYTF. The V gene is TRBV6-5, the J gene TRBJ1-2; no clear D gene. This CDR3 spans 14 amino acids. Trimming shortened V by 5 bases and J by 3 bases, and 13 bases separated the two germline ends. Germline lookup yields CDR1 MNHEY and CDR2 SVGAGI.

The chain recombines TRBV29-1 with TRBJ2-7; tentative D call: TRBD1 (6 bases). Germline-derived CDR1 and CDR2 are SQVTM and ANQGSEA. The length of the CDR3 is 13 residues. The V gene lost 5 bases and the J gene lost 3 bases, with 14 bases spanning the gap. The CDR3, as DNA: TGCAGCGTTACCCTCACAGGGAGCTACGAGCAGTACTTC. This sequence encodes CSVTLTGSYEQYF.

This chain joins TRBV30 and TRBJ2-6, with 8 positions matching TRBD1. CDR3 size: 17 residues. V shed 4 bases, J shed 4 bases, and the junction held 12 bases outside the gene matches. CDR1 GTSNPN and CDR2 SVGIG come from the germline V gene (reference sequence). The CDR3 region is CAWIRGRTFPGANVLTF. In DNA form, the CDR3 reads TGTGCCTGGATCAGGGGGCGAACCTTTCCGGGGGCCAACGTCCTGACTTTC. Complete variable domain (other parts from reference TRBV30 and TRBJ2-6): SQTIHQWPATLVQPVGSPLSLECTVEGTSNPNLYWYRQAAGRGLQLLFYSVGIGQISSEVPQNLSASRPQDRQFILSSKKLLLSDSGFYLCAWIRGRTFPGANVLTFGAGSRLTVL.

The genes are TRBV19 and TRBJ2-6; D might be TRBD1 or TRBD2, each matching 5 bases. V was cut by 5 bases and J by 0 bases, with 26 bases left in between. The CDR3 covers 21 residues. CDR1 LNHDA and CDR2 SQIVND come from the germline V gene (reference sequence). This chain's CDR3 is CASSLRGPGSNPDSGANVLTF. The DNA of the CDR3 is TGTGCCAGTAGTCTCCGGGGCCCCGGGTCCAATCCAGACTCTGGGGCCAACGTCCTGACTTTC.

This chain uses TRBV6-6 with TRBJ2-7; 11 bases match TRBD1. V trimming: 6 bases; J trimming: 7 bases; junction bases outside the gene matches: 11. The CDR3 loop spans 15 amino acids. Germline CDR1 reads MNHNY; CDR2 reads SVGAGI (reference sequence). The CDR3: CASRNLRDRGGEQYF. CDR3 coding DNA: TGTGCCAGCAGGAACCTTCGGGACAGGGGGGGTGAGCAGTACTTC.

CDR3 DNA: TGTGCCAGCAGTCTCTATGCGGGGAGCACAGATACGCAGTATTTT. Translated: CASSLYAGSTDTQYF. This chain uses TRBV6-6 with TRBJ2-3; maybe TRBD2 (6 bases). The germline V gene has CDR1 MNHNY and CDR2 SVGAGI (reference sequence). The V end was cut by 5 bases, the J end by 0 bases, with 12 bases between. CDR3 length: 15 residues.

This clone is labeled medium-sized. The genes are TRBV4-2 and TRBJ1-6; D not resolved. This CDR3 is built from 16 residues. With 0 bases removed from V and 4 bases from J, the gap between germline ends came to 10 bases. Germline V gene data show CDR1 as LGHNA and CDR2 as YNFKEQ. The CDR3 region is CASSQDLQSYNSPLHF. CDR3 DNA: TGTGCCAGCAGCCAAGATCTGCAGAGTTATAATTCACCCCTCCACTTT.

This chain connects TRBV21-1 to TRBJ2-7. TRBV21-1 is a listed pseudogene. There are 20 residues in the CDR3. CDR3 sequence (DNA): TGTGCCAGCAGCAAAGGGTCGCCCCCCTTTAGGGGACGGGGATCCTACGAGCAGTACGTC. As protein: CASSKGSPPFRGRGSYEQYV.

CDR3 coding DNA: TGCGGATCGACTAGCGGGGGACCCGAGACCCAGTACTTC. The encoded protein is CGSTSGGPETQYF. V and J are TRBV29-1 and TRBJ2-5; TRBD2 aligns across 12 bases. This CDR3 region has 13 residues. Germline V lookup: CDR1 SQVTM, CDR2 ANQGSEA.

The CDR3: CASGLRVGGTDTQYF. CDR3 DNA sequence: TGTGCTAGTGGTTTGCGGGTTGGGGGCACAGATACGCAGTATTTT. V usage is TRBV12-5 and J usage is TRBJ2-3, with D unclear. Germline values: CDR1 LGHNT, CDR2 FRNRAP. V was trimmed by 2 bases and J by 1 base, leaving 10 bases between them. The CDR3 contains 15 residues.